Included here is one TCR beta chain sequence, with context. The sample originates from a study of sequential checkpoint blockade in melanoma. This table comes from immunoSEQ multiplex PCR, and its TCRdb copy is limited to in-frame clones, with some not included. Of thousands of clones listed, approximately 23% are singletons. The CDR3 runs to 13 residues. Trimming stripped 10 bases from V and 3 bases from J, with 13 bases between. CDR1 and CDR2 from the germline V gene are MNHGY and SAAAGT. Treatment here: randomized to nivolumab then ipilimumab (arm A) or the reverse (arm B). This receptor was obtained from a human donor with melanoma. Sequenced here: tumor tissue (inferred from file names), sampled from a patient given nivolumab and ipilimumab in sequence. The chain uses TRBV6-8 and TRBJ1-3, with TRBD1 as a possible D gene (5 bases). As DNA, the CDR3 is TGTGCCACCAGGGTTGGAGTTGGAAACACCATATATTTT. Protein: CATRVGVGNTIYF.